This T cell receptor beta chain comes out of a study of monozygotic twins with inflammatory bowel disease. General study results and limits: The inverse Simpson measure of TCRbeta diversity was lower in IBD patients than in healthy co-twins.

The CDR3 covers 15 residues. CDR1 SGDLS and CDR2 YYNGEE come from the germline V gene. Per individual sample, eight separate reactions were used to make cDNA. TCRdb reprocessed the 5' RACE reads and reports one entry per CDR3 protein, with no DNA. This sample's table reports 400,000 to 500,000 distinct CDR3 sequences. As concerns this clonotype: The antigen remains undetermined.

The sequence derives from a human donor with ulcerative colitis or Crohn's disease, or a healthy co-twin of an affected twin (not recorded which). V usage is TRBV9 and J usage is TRBJ2-1. Sequencing was performed on blood. CDR3: CASSGTSFSYNEQFF. Drawing the rest from reference TRBV9 and TRBJ2-1, the complete variable domain is DSGVTQTPKHLITATGQRVTLRCSPRSGDLSVYWYQQSLDQGLQFLIQYYNGEERAKGNILERFSAQQFPDLHSELNLSSLELGDSALYFCASSGTSFSYNEQFFGPGTRLTVL.